The T cell receptor (beta chain) described here comes from a study of T-cell memory formation after mild COVID-19. Regarding the study as a whole: CD4+ contracting clones were mainly CM and EM; CD8+ ones, EMRA. A second wave of clones peaked on day 37, and their SARS-CoV-2 specificity went unconfirmed.

5'RACE primed from the constant segment yielded TCR alpha and TCR beta cDNA libraries bearing sample barcodes and UMIs. MiXCR was run by TCRdb on the 5' RACE reads, yielding one entry per CDR3 protein. The table lists under 700,000 distinct CDR3 sequences, roughly 21% of them singletons. The CDR3 is made up of 13 amino acids. Looked up from germline, CDR1 is SGHTA and CDR2 is FQGTGA. V was clipped by 0 bases and J by 7 bases, with 7 bases between them. Remarks on this clonotype: The antigen is unknown.

This clonotype was obtained from an adult woman who had mild COVID-19 (a few samples of this study predate the infection). Cell type and time point are not known. V is TRBV7-3 and J is TRBJ2-1; D is unclear. Specimen: PBMCs or a T cell subset sorted from them (not recorded which). The CDR3 sequence: CASSLTGQNEQFF. The CDR3 nucleotides are TGTGCCAGCAGCTTAACGGGTCAGAATGAGCAGTTCTTC.